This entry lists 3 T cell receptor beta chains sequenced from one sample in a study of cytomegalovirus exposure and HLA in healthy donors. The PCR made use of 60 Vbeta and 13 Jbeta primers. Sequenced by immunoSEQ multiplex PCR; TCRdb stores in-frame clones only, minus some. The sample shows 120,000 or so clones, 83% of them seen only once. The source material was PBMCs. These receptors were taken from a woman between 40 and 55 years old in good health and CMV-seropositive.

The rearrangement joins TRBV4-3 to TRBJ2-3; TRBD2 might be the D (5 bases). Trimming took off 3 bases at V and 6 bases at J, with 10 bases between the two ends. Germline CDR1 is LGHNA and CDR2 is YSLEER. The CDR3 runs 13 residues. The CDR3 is CASSQGSGDTQYF. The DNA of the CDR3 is TGCGCCAGCAGCCAGGGCTCGGGGGATACGCAGTATTTT.

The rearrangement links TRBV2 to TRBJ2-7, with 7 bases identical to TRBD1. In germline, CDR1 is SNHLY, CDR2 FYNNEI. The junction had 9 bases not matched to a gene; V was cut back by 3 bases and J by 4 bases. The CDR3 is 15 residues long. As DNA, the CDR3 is TGTGCCAGCAGTGACACCGAGACAGGGATTTACGAGCAGTACTTC. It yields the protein CASSDTETGIYEQYF. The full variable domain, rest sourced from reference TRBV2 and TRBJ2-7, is EPEVTQTPSHQVTQMGQEVILRCVPISNHLYFYWYRQILGQKVEFLVSFYNNEISEKSEIFDDQFSVERPDGSNFTLKIRSTKLEDSAMYFCASSDTETGIYEQYFGPGTRLTVT.

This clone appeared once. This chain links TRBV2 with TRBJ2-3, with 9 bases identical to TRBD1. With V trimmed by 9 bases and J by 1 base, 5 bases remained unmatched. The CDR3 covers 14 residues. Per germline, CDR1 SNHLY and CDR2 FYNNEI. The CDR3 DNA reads TGTGCCAGTAATCGGGACAGGGGCACAGATACGCAGTATTTT. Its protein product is CASNRDRGTDTQYF.